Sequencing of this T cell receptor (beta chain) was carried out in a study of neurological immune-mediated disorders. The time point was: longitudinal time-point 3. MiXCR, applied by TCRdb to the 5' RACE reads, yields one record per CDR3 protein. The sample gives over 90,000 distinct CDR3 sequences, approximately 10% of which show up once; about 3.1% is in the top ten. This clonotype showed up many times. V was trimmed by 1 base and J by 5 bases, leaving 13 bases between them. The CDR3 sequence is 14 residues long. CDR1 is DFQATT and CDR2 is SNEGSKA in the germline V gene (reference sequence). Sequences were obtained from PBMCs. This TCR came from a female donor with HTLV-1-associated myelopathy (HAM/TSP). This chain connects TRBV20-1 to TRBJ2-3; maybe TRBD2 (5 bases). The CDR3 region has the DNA TGCAGTGCTAGAGCTTCCTCGGGGATAGATACGCAGTATTTT. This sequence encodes CSARASSGIDTQYF.